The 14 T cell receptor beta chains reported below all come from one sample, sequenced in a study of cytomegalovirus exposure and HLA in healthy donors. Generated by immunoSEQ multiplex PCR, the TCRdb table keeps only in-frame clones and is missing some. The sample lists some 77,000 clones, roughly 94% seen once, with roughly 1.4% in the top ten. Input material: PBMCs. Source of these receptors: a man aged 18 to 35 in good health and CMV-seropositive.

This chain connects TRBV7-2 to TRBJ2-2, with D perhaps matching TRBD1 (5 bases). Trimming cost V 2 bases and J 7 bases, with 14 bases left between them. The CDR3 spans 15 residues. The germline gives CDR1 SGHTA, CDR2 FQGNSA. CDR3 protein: CASSLLRGLGGELFF. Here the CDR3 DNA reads TGTGCCAGCAGCTTATTAAGGGGCCTTGGCGGGGAGCTGTTTTTT.

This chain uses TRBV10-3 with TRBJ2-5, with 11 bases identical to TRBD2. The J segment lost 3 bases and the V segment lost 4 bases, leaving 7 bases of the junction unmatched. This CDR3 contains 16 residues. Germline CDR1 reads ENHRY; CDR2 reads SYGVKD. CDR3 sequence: CAISALFSGGEETQYF. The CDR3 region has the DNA TGTGCCATCAGTGCCCTCTTTAGCGGGGGGGAAGAGACCCAGTACTTC.

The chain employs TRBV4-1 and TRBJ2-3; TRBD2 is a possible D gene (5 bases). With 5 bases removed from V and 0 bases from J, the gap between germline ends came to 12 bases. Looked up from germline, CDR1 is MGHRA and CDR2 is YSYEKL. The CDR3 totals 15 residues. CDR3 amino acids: CASSSIGGSTDTQYF. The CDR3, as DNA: TGCGCCAGCAGCTCTATCGGCGGGAGCACAGATACGCAGTATTTT.

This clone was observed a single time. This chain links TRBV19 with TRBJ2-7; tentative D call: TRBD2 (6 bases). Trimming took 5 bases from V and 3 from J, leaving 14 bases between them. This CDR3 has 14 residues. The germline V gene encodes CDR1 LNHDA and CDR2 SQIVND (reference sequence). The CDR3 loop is CASSPGTPVYEQYF. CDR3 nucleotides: TGTGCCAGTAGTCCCGGGACTCCGGTCTACGAGCAGTACTTC.

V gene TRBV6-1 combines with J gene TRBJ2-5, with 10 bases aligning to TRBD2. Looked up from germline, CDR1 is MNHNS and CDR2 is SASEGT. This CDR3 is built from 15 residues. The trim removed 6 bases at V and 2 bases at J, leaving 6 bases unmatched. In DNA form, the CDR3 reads TGTGCCAGCAGAGGACTAGCGGCGACTCAAGAGACCCAGTACTTC. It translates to CASRGLAATQETQYF.

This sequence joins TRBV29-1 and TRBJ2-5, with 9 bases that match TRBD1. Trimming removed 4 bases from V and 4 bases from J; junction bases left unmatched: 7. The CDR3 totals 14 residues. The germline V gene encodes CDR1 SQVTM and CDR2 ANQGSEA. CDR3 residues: CSVGGTGTGETQYF. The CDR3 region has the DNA TGCAGCGTTGGAGGGACAGGGACTGGAGAGACCCAGTACTTC.

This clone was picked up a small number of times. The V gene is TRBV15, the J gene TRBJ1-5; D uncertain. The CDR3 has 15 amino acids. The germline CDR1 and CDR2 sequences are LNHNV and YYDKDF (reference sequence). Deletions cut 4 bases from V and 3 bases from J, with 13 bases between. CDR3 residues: CATSKKGDNNQPQHF. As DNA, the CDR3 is TGTGCCACCAGCAAGAAGGGAGATAACAATCAGCCCCAGCATTTT.

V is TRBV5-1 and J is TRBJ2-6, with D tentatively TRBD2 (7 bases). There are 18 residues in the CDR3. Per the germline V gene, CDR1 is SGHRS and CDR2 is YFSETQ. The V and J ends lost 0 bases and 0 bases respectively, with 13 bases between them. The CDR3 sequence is CASSLEGGAYSGANVLTF. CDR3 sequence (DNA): TGCGCCAGCAGCTTGGAAGGGGGGGCCTACTCTGGGGCCAACGTCCTGACTTTC.

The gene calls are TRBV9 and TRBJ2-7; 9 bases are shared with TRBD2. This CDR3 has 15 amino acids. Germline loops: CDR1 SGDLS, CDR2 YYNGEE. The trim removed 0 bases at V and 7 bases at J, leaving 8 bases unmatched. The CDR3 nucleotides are TGTGCCAGCAGCGTAGGAAGCGGGAGGTCGGGGGAGCAGTACTTC. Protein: CASSVGSGRSGEQYF.

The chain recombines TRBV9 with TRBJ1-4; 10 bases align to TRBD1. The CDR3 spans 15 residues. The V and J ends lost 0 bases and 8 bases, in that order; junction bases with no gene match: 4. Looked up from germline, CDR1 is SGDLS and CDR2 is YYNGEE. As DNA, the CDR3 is TGTGCCAGCAGCGTAGCGGGGACAGGGGAAGAAAAACTGTTTTTT. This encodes CASSVAGTGEEKLFF.

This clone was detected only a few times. CDR3 loop: CASSPTAQGGNQPQHF. CDR3 bases: TGCGCCAGCAGCCCGACCGCTCAGGGAGGGAATCAGCCCCAGCATTTT. The chain recombines TRBV5-1 with TRBJ1-5; D possibly corresponds to TRBD1 (5 bases). Germline loops: CDR1 SGHRS, CDR2 YFSETQ. Trimming took off 4 bases at V and 4 bases at J, with 18 bases between the two ends. CDR3 size: 16 residues.

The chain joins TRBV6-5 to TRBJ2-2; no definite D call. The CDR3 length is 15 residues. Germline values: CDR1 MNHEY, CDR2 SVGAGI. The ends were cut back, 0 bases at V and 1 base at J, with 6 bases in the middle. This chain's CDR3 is CASSYSSGNTGELFF. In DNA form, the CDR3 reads TGTGCCAGCAGTTACTCGTCGGGGAACACCGGGGAGCTGTTTTTT.

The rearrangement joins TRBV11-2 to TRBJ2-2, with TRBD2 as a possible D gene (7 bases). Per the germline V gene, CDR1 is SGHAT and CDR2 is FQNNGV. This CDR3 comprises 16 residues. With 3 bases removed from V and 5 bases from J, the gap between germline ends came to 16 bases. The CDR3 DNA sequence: TGTGCCAGCAGCTTGGTGCGGGGGCCGCGGACCGGGGAGCTGTTTTTT. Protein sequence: CASSLVRGPRTGELFF. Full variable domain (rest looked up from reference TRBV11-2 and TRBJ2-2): EAGVAQSPRYKIIEKRQSVAFWCNPISGHATLYWYQQILGQGPKLLIQFQNNGVVDDSQLPKDRFSAERLKGVDSTLKIQPAKLEDSAVYLCASSLVRGPRTGELFFGEGSRLTVL.

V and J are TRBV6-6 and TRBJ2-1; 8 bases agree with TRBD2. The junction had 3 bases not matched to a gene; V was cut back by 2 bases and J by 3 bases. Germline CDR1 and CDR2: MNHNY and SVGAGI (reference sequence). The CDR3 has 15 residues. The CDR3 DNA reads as TGTGCCAGCAGTTACGGCGGGAGGAACTACAATGAGCAGTTCTTC. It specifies CASSYGGRNYNEQFF.